Sequencing of this T cell receptor beta chain was carried out in a study of T cell responses to AZD1222 COVID-19 vaccine. The germline gives CDR1 SGDLS, CDR2 YYNGEE. The CDR3 extends over 16 amino acids. V was clipped by 1 base and J by 3 bases, with 13 bases between them. Findings of the study overall: Baseline seropositives among AZD1222 recipients totaled only six.

Comment on this clone: Its antigen is undetermined.

The protocol was immunoSEQ multiplex PCR, while the TCRdb copy is restricted to in-frame clones and leaves out a portion. The sample holds 150,000 to 200,000 clones, about 90% seen once. This receptor was taken from an adult in good health. The chain links TRBV9 to TRBJ1-4; a weak D match, TRBD1 (5 bases). Sequences were derived from peripheral blood, sampled on day 0 of AZD1222 vaccination. The CDR3 DNA follows: TGTGCCAGCAGCGTAAGCCAGGGAGGATCTAATGAAAAACTGTTTTTT. Protein: CASSVSQGGSNEKLFF. Full variable domain (missing parts from reference TRBV9 and TRBJ1-4): DSGVTQTPKHLITATGQRVTLRCSPRSGDLSVYWYQQSLDQGLQFLIQYYNGEERAKGNILERFSAQQFPDLHSELNLSSLELGDSALYFCASSVSQGGSNEKLFFGSGTQLSVL.